The clone carrying this T cell receptor beta chain was counted only a few times. This entry is derived from a study of blood T cell repertoires in COVID-19. The junction had 7 bases not matched to a gene; V was cut back by 2 bases and J by 6 bases. Germline loops: CDR1 MGHRA, CDR2 YSYEKL. This CDR3 has 15 amino acids. In the original analysis: Reference gene primer amplification in the assay estimated nucleated cell counts. The table came from immunoSEQ multiplex PCR; TCRdb's copy has only in-frame clones and leaves some out. That table supplies the V and J calls and clone size; D and trimming were determined from the DNA. The repertoire consists of under 80,000 clones, with about 80% occurring once and the leading ten covering roughly a fifth.

The chain links TRBV4-1 to TRBJ2-7; 10 bases match TRBD1. The sequencing sample was made of peripheral blood. This clonotype was sampled from an elderly man with active or convalescent COVID-19. The CDR3 region is CASSQRAWDRGEQYF. Here the CDR3 DNA reads TGCGCCAGCAGCCAAAGAGCTTGGGACAGGGGCGAGCAGTACTTC.